These T cell receptor beta chains were read from a single sample in a study of blood T cell repertoires in COVID-19. Repertoires were generated with immunoSEQ multiplex PCR, while TCRdb's copy carries only in-frame clones and drops some. The data hold 90,000 to 120,000 clones, with approximately 85% observed a single time. Sequencing was done on a sample of peripheral blood. These receptors came from a woman aged 55 to 70 with acute or convalescent COVID-19. Both conserved end residues are part of each CDR3. Fields, in order: clone size, D gene, V gene, J gene, CDR3 protein, CDR3 DNA. A D gene is named only where the DNA matches it firmly. Clone size is not always given. Where it is, it says once, few, many or a class for expanded clones.

NA	TRBD1	TRBV5-1	TRBJ1-1	CASSSRGKQNTEAFF	TGCGCCAGCAGCTCCAGGGGGAAACAGAACACTGAAGCTTTCTTT
NA	TRBD2	TRBV28	TRBJ2-5	CASSSQTSGSSKTQYF	TGTGCCAGCAGTTCCCAGACTAGCGGGAGTTCAAAGACCCAGTACTTC
once	TRBD2	TRBV7-3	TRBJ2-5	CASSIGLAGGETQYF	TGTGCCAGCAGCATAGGACTAGCGGGAGGAGAGACCCAGTACTTC
NA	TRBD2	TRBV4-1	TRBJ2-4	CASSQVLLAGGFGKNIQYF	TGCGCCAGCAGCCAAGTCCTCCTCGCGGGAGGCTTCGGGAAAAACATTCAGTACTTC
NA	NA	TRBV24-1	TRBJ2-1	CATSDELAYNEQFF	TGTGCCACCAGTGATGAGCTAGCCTACAATGAGCAGTTCTTC
NA	NA	TRBV5-8	TRBJ1-2	CASSLGSVSGYTF	TGTGCCAGCAGCTTGGGTTCGGTTAGTGGCTACACCTTC
NA	TRBD2	TRBV25-1	TRBJ2-2	CASRVSGSSGGELFF	TGTGCCAGCAGGGTTAGCGGGAGCTCTGGTGGGGAGCTGTTTTTT
NA	NA	TRBV19	TRBJ1-1	CASSIGQTGEAFF	TGTGCCAGTAGTATCGGACAAACTGGAGAAGCTTTCTTT
NA	TRBD1	TRBV30	TRBJ1-2	CAWSAVLTGTRNYGYTF	TGTGCCTGGAGTGCCGTCTTGACAGGGACTCGAAACTATGGCTACACCTTC
NA	NA	TRBV10-3	TRBJ1-5	CATEASQGLSNQPQHF	TGTGCCACGGAGGCCTCACAGGGTTTGAGCAATCAGCCCCAGCATTTT
once	TRBD1	TRBV19	TRBJ1-1	CASSLGQPNTEAFF	TGTGCCAGTAGTTTGGGACAGCCGAACACTGAAGCTTTCTTT
NA	NA	TRBV11-3	TRBJ1-1	CASSLVSLNTEAFF	TGTGCCAGCAGCTTAGTCTCTCTGAACACTGAAGCTTTCTTT
few	NA	TRBV27	TRBJ1-4	CASSPNGLSGEKLFF	TGTGCCAGCAGTCCGAATGGGCTATCCGGTGAAAAACTGTTTTTT
NA	NA	TRBV5-1	TRBJ1-6	CASSKAGANSPLHF	TGCGCCAGCAGCAAGGCAGGGGCGAATTCACCCCTCCACTTT
NA	NA	TRBV9	TRBJ1-3	CASSVSWTAGNTIYF	TGTGCCAGCAGCGTTAGCTGGACAGCTGGAAACACCATATATTTT
NA	NA	TRBV9	TRBJ1-5	CASSARPDQPQHF	TGTGCCAGCAGCGCCCGTCCTGATCAGCCCCAGCATTTT